This entry lists 10 T cell receptor beta chains sequenced from one sample in a study of CD8 T cells in ankylosing spondylitis (dated by TCRdb to about 2017). The method was 5' RACE. This sample was sequenced with an Illumina HiSeq 2500. TCRdb trimmed the raw reads at Q25, called clones with MiXCR and kept productive beta chains. Rows with a matching CDR3 protein are joined into one entry that keeps the most common DNA and genes. The sample table holds about 240,000 distinct CDR3 sequences, of which about 10% were seen once. Jointly, the top ten make up roughly 6.8% of the sample. Sequencing was carried out using blood, either unsorted or a sorted T cell fraction (not recorded which). These receptors were taken from a male donor with ankylosing spondylitis or in good health (not recorded which).

This sequence joins TRBV2 and TRBJ1-1, with D unresolved. The CDR3 extends over 13 amino acids. The germline V gene encodes CDR1 SNHLY and CDR2 FYNNEI. V dropped 7 bases and J dropped 0 bases, with 9 bases sitting between them. As DNA, the CDR3 is TGTGCCAGCATGAAACAACTGAACACTGAAGCTTTCTTT. This gives the protein CASMKQLNTEAFF.

This clonotype was recorded at least ten times. The chain joins TRBV5-1 to TRBJ2-1; unclear D gene. The CDR3 loop spans 13 amino acids. Between the trimmed V and J ends, which lost 0 bases and 9 bases, there was a span of 10 bases. Germline V gene sequence: CDR1 SGHRS, CDR2 YFSETQ. CDR3 residues: CASSLGWGPEQFF. Here the CDR3 DNA reads TGCGCCAGCAGCTTGGGGTGGGGTCCTGAGCAGTTCTTC.

The chain has TRBV7-9 and TRBJ1-2, with unresolved D. Germline CDR1 is SEHNR and CDR2 is FQNEAQ (reference sequence). CDR3 length: 12 amino acids. Deletions cut 10 bases from V and 2 bases from J, with 11 bases between. CDR3 sequence reads: CATLGGNYGYTF. CDR3 nucleotide sequence: TGTGCCACCCTAGGCGGGAACTATGGCTACACCTTC.

In its sample, this clonotype was seen many times. At one end, the junction sequence differs from germline, possibly due to a read error. The J gene is TRBJ2-7, the V gene TRBV3-1, with D maybe TRBD1 (5 bases). Germline V CDR1 and CDR2: LGHDT, YNNKEL (reference sequence). This CDR3 region has 13 residues. This CDR3 is CASSLSGSYGQYF. CDR3 nucleotides: TGTGCCAGCAGCCTTTCAGGGTCCTACGGGCAGTACTTC.

The gene calls are TRBV20-1 and TRBJ2-1; 11 bases align to TRBD2. CDR1 and CDR2 from the germline V gene are DFQATT and SNEGSKA (reference sequence). The CDR3 covers 17 residues. The trim removed 3 bases at V and 3 bases at J, leaving 10 bases unmatched. In DNA form, the CDR3 reads TGCAGTGCTAGGATTAGCGGGAGGGCCCTAATCTACAATGAGCAGTTCTTC. Amino acids: CSARISGRALIYNEQFF.

At least ten counts were recorded for this clonotype. This rearrangement joins TRBV5-1 to TRBJ1-2, with TRBD1 identical over 8 bases. Germline values: CDR1 SGHRS, CDR2 YFSETQ. The J segment lost 3 bases and the V segment lost 5 bases, leaving 18 bases of the junction unmatched. The CDR3 spans 18 residues. The DNA for the CDR3 is TGCGCCAGCAGTTCGAATACACTAGGGGCAGGGGGCGACTATGGCTACACCTTC. This encodes CASSSNTLGAGGDYGYTF.

There are many counts of this clonotype. The rearrangement uses TRBV21-1 and TRBJ2-7; the DNA was not compared with TRBD2, the D call given in the table. TRBV21-1 is a pseudogene. The CDR3 sequence is 17 residues long. The CDR3 DNA reads as TGTGCCAGCAGCCCGCGAGAGTGTGTGCGGGATTCGACCGAGCAGTACTTC. Amino acid sequence: CASSPRECVRDSTEQYF.

This clonotype was seen ten or more times. CDR3 residues: CASNQGAWSSPLHF. The CDR3 DNA reads as TGTGCCAGCAACCAGGGGGCTTGGAGTTCACCCCTCCACTTT. The chain links TRBV3-1 to TRBJ1-6; 8 nucleotides match TRBD1. Germline V CDR1 and CDR2: LGHDT, YNNKEL (reference sequence). J lost 9 bases, V lost 7 bases, and 8 bases had no gene match. The CDR3 totals 14 residues.

This clonotype was seen many times. The chain combines TRBV6-1 with TRBJ2-2; the D gene is possibly TRBD1 (5 bases). Germline V gene sequence: CDR1 MNHNS, CDR2 SASEGT. Trimming took off 5 bases at V and 2 bases at J, with 12 bases between the two ends. This CDR3 has 15 amino acids. CDR3 sequence reads: CASSRGSKNTGELFF. CDR3 bases: TGTGCCAGCAGTAGGGGCAGCAAAAACACCGGGGAGCTGTTTTTT.

This clonotype has at least ten counts. V usage is TRBV29-1 and J usage is TRBJ2-1, with TRBD1 identical over 7 bases. Germline-derived CDR1 and CDR2 are SQVTM and ANQGSEA. The junction had 4 bases not matched to a gene; V was cut back by 3 bases and J by 5 bases. The CDR3 runs 13 residues. This CDR3 reads CSVEDRLNNEQFF. CDR3 bases: TGCAGCGTTGAGGACAGGCTAAACAATGAGCAGTTCTTC.